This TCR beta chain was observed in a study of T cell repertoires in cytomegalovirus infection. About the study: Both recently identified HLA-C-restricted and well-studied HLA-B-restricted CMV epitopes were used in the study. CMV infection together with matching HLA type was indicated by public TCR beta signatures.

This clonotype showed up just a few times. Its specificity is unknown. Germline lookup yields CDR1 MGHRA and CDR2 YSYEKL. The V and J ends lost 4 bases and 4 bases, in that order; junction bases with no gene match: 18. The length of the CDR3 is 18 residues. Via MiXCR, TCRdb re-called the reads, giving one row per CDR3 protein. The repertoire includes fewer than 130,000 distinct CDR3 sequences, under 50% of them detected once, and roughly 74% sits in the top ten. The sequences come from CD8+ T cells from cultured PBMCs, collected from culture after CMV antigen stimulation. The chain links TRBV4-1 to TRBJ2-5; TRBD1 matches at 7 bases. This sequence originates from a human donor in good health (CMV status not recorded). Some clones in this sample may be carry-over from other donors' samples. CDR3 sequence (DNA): TGCGCCAGCAGCCCTGATATACCCCGGGACAGAGCCTCAGAGACCCAGTACTTC. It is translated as CASSPDIPRDRASETQYF.